One and the same sample provided the 10 T cell receptor beta chains below, sequenced in a study of graft-versus-host responses after intestinal transplantation. Their target antigens are unknown. Data came from immunoSEQ multiplex PCR; TCRdb stores just in-frame clones and leaves some out. In the table there are about 88,000 clones, approximately 90% of which are singletons. The specimen comprised unstimulated CD4+ T cells sorted from spleen or lymph node cells, sampled before transplant. Every receptor here comes from a human donor who was the organ donor for an intestinal transplant.

V gene TRBV30 combines with J gene TRBJ1-1; D is possibly TRBD1 (6 bases). The CDR3 runs 12 residues. Germline values: CDR1 GTSNPN, CDR2 SVGIG (reference sequence). Trimming cost V 3 bases and J 6 bases, with 11 bases left between them. The CDR3 bases are TGTGCCTGGAGACAGGGATTCGCTGAAGCTTTCTTT. It translates to CAWRQGFAEAFF.

V usage is TRBV5-1 and J usage is TRBJ2-1; TRBD2 matches 9 bases. With 0 bases clipped from V and 8 bases from J, the junction kept 9 bases outside the gene matches. CDR3 size: 16 residues. Germline loops: CDR1 SGHRS, CDR2 YFSETQ. The CDR3 region is CASSLDLLAGVHEQFF. CDR3 DNA sequence: TGCGCCAGCAGCTTGGATTTATTAGCGGGAGTCCATGAGCAGTTCTTC.

The gene calls are TRBV5-1 and TRBJ2-5; 11 bases match TRBD1. The J call may be in error: the DNA end matches TRBJ2-7 better. The CDR3 spans 14 residues. Germline loops: CDR1 SGHRS, CDR2 YFSETQ. CDR3 protein: CASSGGQGVYEQYF. The CDR3, as DNA: TGCGCCAGCAGCGGGGGACAGGGGGTCTACGAGCAGTACTTC.

The rearrangement links TRBV5-4 to TRBJ1-1; D gene unclear. Trimming cost V 4 bases and J 0 bases, with 13 bases left between them. This CDR3 contains 15 residues. Germline V lookup: CDR1 SGHNT, CDR2 YYREEE (reference sequence). The CDR3, as DNA: TGTGCCAGCAGCATCGGGTCCCTGTTGAACACTGAAGCTTTCTTT. Translating gives CASSIGSLLNTEAFF.

This clone was seen only once. V usage is TRBV28 and J usage is TRBJ1-5, with unresolved D. V lost 5 bases and J lost 0, with 20 bases in between. The CDR3 is 18 amino acids. The germline gives CDR1 MDHEN, CDR2 SYDVKM. Here the CDR3 DNA reads TGTGCCAGCAGTCTTCCGCGGGTGGGAGTATTTAGCAATCAGCCCCAGCATTTT. This codes for CASSLPRVGVFSNQPQHF.

This chain joins TRBV5-1 and TRBJ1-2; 11 nucleotides line up with TRBD1. The CDR3 consists of 13 residues. Trimming took 4 bases from V and 13 from J; bases not matched to a gene: 9. Germline V gene data show CDR1 as SGHRS and CDR2 as YFSETQ. The CDR3: CASSPRDRGGPTF. The CDR3 nucleotides are TGCGCCAGCAGCCCCCGGGACAGGGGGGGCCCCACCTTC.

The chain employs TRBV5-1 and TRBJ2-7; TRBD2 matches 9 bases. The CDR3 consists of 15 residues. V dropped 0 bases and J dropped 4; count of bases not matched to a gene: 5. CDR1 and CDR2 from the germline V gene are SGHRS and YFSETQ. CDR3 coding DNA: TGCGCCAGCAGCTTGGGTGCGGGAGGGCCTTACGAGCAGTACTTC. Translating gives CASSLGAGGPYEQYF. Based on the CDR3 plus reference TRBV5-1 and TRBJ2-7, the full variable domain is KAGVTQTPRYLIKTRGQQVTLSCSPISGHRSVSWYQQTPGQGLQFLFEYFSETQRNKGNFPGRFSGRQFSNSRSEMNVSTLELGDSALYLCASSLGAGGPYEQYFGPGTRLTVT.

This rearrangement joins TRBV15 to TRBJ2-3; 7 positions match TRBD2. Germline CDR1 reads LNHNV; CDR2 reads YYDKDF (reference sequence). The V gene end was trimmed by 1 base and the J gene end by 0 bases; junction bases not matched to a gene: 1. CDR3 size: 15 residues. The CDR3 DNA reads TGTGCCACCAGCAGAGGGGGGGGGAGCACAGATACGCAGTATTTT. Its protein product is CATSRGGGSTDTQYF.

This sequence joins TRBV21-1 and TRBJ2-7; TRBD2 is the table's D call and was not checked against the DNA. TRBV21-1 is a recognized pseudogene. This CDR3 spans 15 amino acids. The chain's CDR3 is CASSKEEGRYYEQYF. In nucleotides, the CDR3 is TGTGCCAGCAGCAAAGAAGAGGGCCGCTACTACGAGCAGTACTTC.

The rearrangement uses TRBV11-2 and TRBJ2-2; D is unclear. The germline V gene has CDR1 SGHAT and CDR2 FQNNGV. The CDR3 is 13 residues long. The ends were cut back, 3 bases at V and 3 bases at J, with 5 bases in the middle. The CDR3 DNA follows: TGTGCCAGCAGCTTTTATGACACCGGGGAGCTGTTTTTT. Protein product: CASSFYDTGELFF.